The next 32 T cell receptor beta chains were all read from a single sample in a study of early stage breast cancer tumors. Profiled with immunoSEQ multiplex PCR; TCRdb holds only in-frame clones, not every one. The sample shows around 28,000 clones, 72% of them seen only once. The sample was blood. Receptors were obtained from a person aged 50-59 years with breast cancer.

The gene calls are TRBV6-5 and TRBJ1-4; TRBD1 agrees at 7 bases. V dropped 2 bases and J dropped 11; count of bases not matched to a gene: 8. CDR3 size: 14 residues. The germline V gene encodes CDR1 MNHEY and CDR2 SVGAGI. The CDR3 sequence: CASSYPFEGAKLFF. The CDR3, as DNA: TGTGCCAGCAGTTACCCTTTCGAGGGGGCCAAACTGTTTTTT.

The rearrangement links TRBV2 to TRBJ2-5, with a tentative D call TRBD1 (6 bases). This CDR3 comprises 15 residues. The germline V and J ends were trimmed by 3 bases and 5 bases, with 16 bases remaining between them. Germline V lookup: CDR1 SNHLY, CDR2 FYNNEI. The CDR3 spells CASSEGLGAYETQYF. The CDR3 DNA reads TGTGCCAGCAGTGAGGGGCTGGGGGCGTATGAGACCCAGTACTTC.

The chain recombines TRBV5-1 with TRBJ1-5; 7 positions match TRBD1. V lost 5 bases, J lost 2 bases, and 7 bases stayed unmatched. Germline CDR1 reads SGHRS; CDR2 reads YFSETQ. The CDR3 loop spans 15 amino acids. The CDR3 sequence: CASRATTGGNQPQHF. CDR3 bases: TGCGCCAGCAGGGCGACAACAGGGGGCAATCAGCCCCAGCATTTT.

The chain recombines TRBV19 with TRBJ2-6, with TRBD2 matching 8 bases. CDR1 is LNHDA, CDR2 SQIVND, per germline (reference sequence). The ends lost 5 bases at V and 0 bases at J; junction bases unmatched: 6. This CDR3 has 17 amino acids. The CDR3 nucleotides read TGTGCCAGTAGTCCCCGGGGGGGCTCCTCTGGGGCCAACGTCCTGACTTTC. Amino acid sequence: CASSPRGGSSGANVLTF.

The chain employs TRBV5-1 and TRBJ2-2, with TRBD2 matching 8 bases. The CDR3 extends over 14 amino acids. From germline, CDR1 is SGHRS and CDR2 YFSETQ. Trimming at V came to 6 bases and at J to 4 bases, leaving 5 bases not matched to a gene. The CDR3 sequence is CASNREGPTGELFF. CDR3 DNA: TGCGCCAGCAACCGGGAGGGCCCCACCGGGGAGCTGTTTTTT. The full variable domain, rest sourced from reference TRBV5-1 and TRBJ2-2, is KAGVTQTPRYLIKTRGQQVTLSCSPISGHRSVSWYQQTPGQGLQFLFEYFSETQRNKGNFPGRFSGRQFSNSRSEMNVSTLELGDSALYLCASNREGPTGELFFGEGSRLTVL.

This chain connects TRBV7-2 to TRBJ2-3, with 7 bases fitting TRBD1. Trimming cost V 6 bases and J 1 base; bases outside gene matches: 7. The CDR3 has 15 residues. The germline V gene has CDR1 SGHTA and CDR2 FQGNSA. CDR3 amino acids: CASSQSDRGTDTQYF. The DNA for the CDR3 is TGTGCCAGCAGTCAAAGCGACAGGGGCACAGATACGCAGTATTTT. The full variable domain, completed using reference TRBV7-2 and TRBJ2-3, is GAGVSQSPSNKVTEKGKDVELRCDPISGHTALYWYRQSLGQGLEFLIYFQGNSAPDKSGLPSDRFSAERTGGSVSTLTIQRTQQEDSAVYLCASSQSDRGTDTQYFGPGTRLTVL.

In DNA form, the CDR3 reads TGTGCCAGCACCGCGACAGGAACGAACACTGAAGCTTTCTTT. Translated: CASTATGTNTEAFF. V usage is TRBV27 and J usage is TRBJ1-1; D possibly corresponds to TRBD1 (6 bases). The germline CDR1 and CDR2 sequences are MNHEY and SMNVEV (reference sequence). Trimming took 7 bases from V and 1 from J, leaving 13 bases between them. The CDR3 length is 14 residues.

This clone was recorded a few times. The chain employs TRBV11-2 and TRBJ1-1, with D maybe TRBD1 (5 bases). The CDR3 runs 12 residues. Trimming removed 3 bases from V and 10 bases from J, with 12 bases in between. Germline V CDR1 and CDR2: SGHAT, FQNNGV. The CDR3 spells CASSFGGDRAFF. DNA for the CDR3: TGTGCCAGCAGCTTTGGGGGGGACCGAGCTTTCTTT.

The rearrangement joins TRBV30 to TRBJ1-5; D may be TRBD1 (6 bases). V dropped 5 bases and J dropped 0 bases, with 14 bases sitting between them. Germline-derived CDR1 and CDR2 are GTSNPN and SVGIG (reference sequence). The length of the CDR3 is 15 residues. The CDR3 DNA follows: TGTGCCTGGGACAGGATGGGAAATAGCAATCAGCCCCAGCATTTT. Its protein is CAWDRMGNSNQPQHF.

V usage is TRBV7-2 and J usage is TRBJ1-5; TRBD1 aligns across 10 bases. The germline gives CDR1 SGHTA, CDR2 FQGNSA. This CDR3 spans 16 amino acids. V dropped 5 bases and J dropped 5; count of bases not matched to a gene: 9. The CDR3 spells CASSPRTGTGDQPQHF. The CDR3 nucleotides are TGTGCCAGCAGCCCACGGACCGGGACAGGGGATCAGCCCCAGCATTTT. The full variable domain, rest sourced from reference TRBV7-2 and TRBJ1-5, is GAGVSQSPSNKVTEKGKDVELRCDPISGHTALYWYRQSLGQGLEFLIYFQGNSAPDKSGLPSDRFSAERTGGSVSTLTIQRTQQEDSAVYLCASSPRTGTGDQPQHFGDGTRLSIL.

Within the sample, this clone is medium-sized. The sample carries other DNA sequences with the same CDR3. The J gene is TRBJ1-1, the V gene TRBV9; D is possibly TRBD1 (5 bases). Germline-derived CDR1 and CDR2 are SGDLS and YYNGEE. The germline V and J ends were trimmed by 0 bases and 0 bases, with 6 bases remaining between them. This CDR3 contains 14 residues. In DNA form, the CDR3 reads TGTGCCAGCAGCGTAGAGGGGATGAACACTGAAGCTTTCTTT. It translates to CASSVEGMNTEAFF.

The sample holds a few counts of this clone. The chain couples TRBV10-3 to TRBJ1-4, with TRBD1 as a possible D gene (5 bases). The length of the CDR3 is 12 residues. Germline CDR1 reads ENHRY; CDR2 reads SYGVKD. With 9 bases removed from V and 8 bases from J, the gap between germline ends came to 13 bases. CDR3 loop: CAIGGSGEKLFF. CDR3 bases: TGTGCCATTGGGGGTTCTGGGGAAAAACTGTTTTTT.

V is TRBV2 and J is TRBJ2-4, with TRBD1 as a possible D gene (5 bases). V lost 4 bases and J lost 0, with 16 bases in between. CDR3 length: 17 residues. Germline V gives CDR1 SNHLY, CDR2 FYNNEI. DNA for the CDR3: TGTGCCAGCAGTGCAATTGATGTGGGGCTAGCCAAAAACATTCAGTACTTC. Translating gives CASSAIDVGLAKNIQYF. Filled out from reference TRBV2 and TRBJ2-4, the complete variable domain reads EPEVTQTPSHQVTQMGQEVILRCVPISNHLYFYWYRQILGQKVEFLVSFYNNEISEKSEIFDDQFSVERPDGSNFTLKIRSTKLEDSAMYFCASSAIDVGLAKNIQYFGAGTRLSVL.

This clone appeared a few times. V is TRBV5-1 and J is TRBJ2-7; 10 nucleotides line up with TRBD1. The trim removed 3 bases at V and 1 base at J, leaving 4 bases unmatched. Germline V gene data show CDR1 as SGHRS and CDR2 as YFSETQ. The length of the CDR3 is 15 residues. CDR3 DNA: TGCGCCAGCAGCTACGGACAGGGGGGTTCCTACGAGCAGTACTTC. Its translation: CASSYGQGGSYEQYF.

Only one count was recorded for this clone. This chain connects TRBV6-5 to TRBJ2-7, with D perhaps matching TRBD2 (6 bases). Germline CDR1 MNHEY, CDR2 SVGAGI. The CDR3 has 16 residues. Trimming took off 2 bases at V and 3 bases at J, with 17 bases between the two ends. CDR3 sequence (DNA): TGTGCCAGCAGTTACGATGGGCTGCGGGGACTCTACGAGCAGTACTTC. This translates into CASSYDGLRGLYEQYF.

This chain uses TRBV5-1 with TRBJ2-1; 9 bases match TRBD2. The CDR3 runs to 16 residues. CDR1 and CDR2 from the germline V gene are SGHRS and YFSETQ. Trimming cost V 4 bases and J 10 bases; bases outside gene matches: 15. CDR3 bases: TGCGCCAGCAGCGGGGGACTAGGGCGGGAGGGTGGAGAGCAGTTCTTC. This gives the protein CASSGGLGREGGEQFF.

This clone was counted a single time. This rearrangement joins TRBV6-1 to TRBJ2-3; TRBD2 agrees at 8 bases. CDR3 length: 14 amino acids. V lost 6 bases to trimming and J lost 1 base; unmatched junction nucleotides: 3. In germline, CDR1 is MNHNS, CDR2 SASEGT. In DNA, the CDR3 is TGTGCCAGCAGCGCAGCGGGGGGCACAGATACGCAGTATTTT. The encoded protein is CASSAAGGTDTQYF.

This clone turned up a few times. The J gene is TRBJ2-1, the V gene TRBV19; 9 bases are a match to TRBD2. Germline V gene sequence: CDR1 LNHDA, CDR2 SQIVND (reference sequence). CDR3 length: 14 residues. Trimming removed 6 bases from V and 2 bases from J; junction bases left unmatched: 2. The CDR3 is CASRPSGTYNEQFF. The DNA for the CDR3 is TGTGCCAGTAGGCCTAGCGGGACCTACAATGAGCAGTTCTTC.

V usage is TRBV5-8 and J usage is TRBJ2-7; D not resolved. The germline CDR1 and CDR2 sequences are SGHTS and YDEGEE. V lost 4 bases to trimming and J lost 3 bases, with 11 bases between them. The CDR3 is made up of 13 amino acids. The CDR3 region has the DNA TGTGCCAGCAGCCCTCGTTGGCTCTACGAGCAGTACTTC. Encoded protein: CASSPRWLYEQYF.

This rearrangement joins TRBV6-1 to TRBJ2-6; 8 nucleotides line up with TRBD1. The V gene end was trimmed by 4 bases and the J gene end by 10 bases; junction bases not matched to a gene: 6. The germline V gene has CDR1 MNHNS and CDR2 SASEGT. CDR3 length: 14 amino acids. The CDR3 DNA reads as TGTGCCAGCAGTGCGCCAGGGGGCGGAAACGTCCTGACTTTC. This codes for CASSAPGGGNVLTF.

The V and J genes are TRBV6-6 and TRBJ2-5; tentatively, D is TRBD2 (6 bases). V dropped 2 bases and J dropped 5 bases, with 15 bases sitting between them. Germline V gene sequence: CDR1 MNHNY, CDR2 SVGAGI (reference sequence). The length of the CDR3 is 15 residues. CDR3 sequence reads: CASSYRWEAGETQYF. CDR3 sequence (DNA): TGTGCCAGCAGTTACAGGTGGGAGGCCGGGGAGACCCAGTACTTC.

This chain joins TRBV2 and TRBJ2-3; no clear D. V was clipped by 1 base and J by 1 base, with 9 bases between them. The CDR3 contains 15 residues. CDR1 and CDR2 (germline): SNHLY, FYNNEI. The CDR3 bases are TGTGCCAGCAGTGAAGGACCCAGCCGCACAGATACGCAGTATTTT. Its translation is CASSEGPSRTDTQYF.

The gene calls are TRBV6-1 and TRBJ1-1; 9 positions agree with TRBD1. The CDR3 loop spans 15 amino acids. J was trimmed by 6 bases and V by 8 bases; bases with no gene match: 13. Per the germline V gene, CDR1 is MNHNS and CDR2 is SASEGT. CDR3 DNA: TGTGCCAGCGAATGGGGGACACAGGGGGCCCCTGAAGCTTTCTTT. It specifies CASEWGTQGAPEAFF.

This chain connects TRBV28 to TRBJ2-3; D is possibly TRBD1 (5 bases). The V end lost 5 bases, the J end lost 3 bases, and 15 bases lay between the germline ends. CDR1 and CDR2 (germline): MDHEN, SYDVKM. The CDR3 runs 15 residues. The CDR3 coding sequence is TGTGCCAGCAGTCTCCCGTCAGGGAATACAGATACGCAGTATTTT. It codes for CASSLPSGNTDTQYF.

The chain combines TRBV2 with TRBJ2-7, with TRBD2 identical over 10 bases. Germline loops: CDR1 SNHLY, CDR2 FYNNEI. V shed 3 bases and J 5 bases; nucleotides not matched to a gene: 4. The CDR3 consists of 14 residues. This CDR3 is CASSDIGTSDEQYF. DNA for the CDR3: TGTGCCAGCAGTGACATTGGGACTAGCGACGAGCAGTACTTC. Variable domain in full (rest from reference TRBV2 and TRBJ2-7): EPEVTQTPSHQVTQMGQEVILRCVPISNHLYFYWYRQILGQKVEFLVSFYNNEISEKSEIFDDQFSVERPDGSNFTLKIRSTKLEDSAMYFCASSDIGTSDEQYFGPGTRLTVT.

The chain carries TRBV11-2 and TRBJ1-1, with 9 bases lining up with TRBD1. The CDR3 length is 16 residues. The V gene's germline CDR1 is SGHAT and CDR2 FQNNGV. After removal of 5 bases from V and 0 bases from J, the junction contained 7 bases not matched to a gene. The CDR3, as DNA: TGTGCCAGCAGCGCGTGGGACAGGGTCGTGAACACTGAAGCTTTCTTT. Translation: CASSAWDRVVNTEAFF.

DNA for the CDR3: TGTGCCAGCAGCTTAGGGACGTTCACAGATACGCAGTATTTT. Its translation: CASSLGTFTDTQYF. J is TRBJ2-3 and V is TRBV11-3; D gene uncertain. The length of the CDR3 is 14 residues. CDR1 SGHNT and CDR2 YENEEA come from the germline V gene. V was shortened by 1 base and J by 2 bases, with 7 bases between the two germline ends.

This clone was counted once. The V gene is TRBV28, the J gene TRBJ1-1; tentatively, D is TRBD1 (5 bases). Trimming pared 5 bases from V and 1 base from J, leaving 20 bases between. This CDR3 spans 17 amino acids. The germline V gene has CDR1 MDHEN and CDR2 SYDVKM. CDR3 coding DNA: TGTGCCAGCAGTCCCGTCGGGAGGGGCTTGGCGAACACTGAAGCTTTCTTT. It codes for CASSPVGRGLANTEAFF. The complete variable domain, with remaining parts taken from reference TRBV28 and TRBJ1-1, reads DVKVTQSSRYLVKRTGEKVFLECVQDMDHENMFWYRQDPGLGLRLIYFSYDVKMKEKGDIPEGYSVSREKKERFSLILESASTNQTSMYLCASSPVGRGLANTEAFFGQGTRLTVV.

The genes are TRBV5-1 and TRBJ1-1; 7 nucleotides align to TRBD1. Per germline, CDR1 SGHRS and CDR2 YFSETQ. Trimming removed 1 base from V and 8 bases from J; junction bases left unmatched: 8. This CDR3 has 14 amino acids. The chain's CDR3 is CASSLSGTAFEAFF. CDR3 in DNA: TGCGCCAGCAGCTTGTCGGGGACAGCCTTCGAAGCTTTCTTT.

The chain carries TRBV5-8 and TRBJ1-1, with unresolved D. The CDR3 spans 12 residues. The ends were cut back, 1 base at V and 1 base at J, with 2 bases in the middle. CDR1 and CDR2 (germline): SGHTS, YDEGEE. The CDR3 sequence is CASSLWNTEAFF. DNA for the CDR3: TGTGCCAGCAGCTTGTGGAACACTGAAGCTTTCTTT.

This CDR3 is CASSITRQSKNIQYF. In DNA, the CDR3 is TGTGCCAGTAGTATAACCCGACAGTCCAAAAACATTCAGTACTTC. The gene calls are TRBV19 and TRBJ2-4; D may be TRBD1 (5 bases). Germline values: CDR1 LNHDA, CDR2 SQIVND (reference sequence). V shed 2 bases and J shed 2 bases, with 10 bases lying between them. The CDR3 is made up of 15 amino acids.

V is TRBV18 and J is TRBJ2-2; TRBD1 might be the D (5 bases). In germline, CDR1 is KGHSH, CDR2 LQKENI. Trimming left V 3 bases short and J 4 bases short, with 12 bases between. There are 15 residues in the CDR3. DNA for the CDR3: TGTGCCAGCTCACCGACACAGGACCGCACCGGGGAGCTGTTTTTT. The encoded protein is CASSPTQDRTGELFF. Based on the CDR3 plus reference TRBV18 and TRBJ2-2, the full variable domain is NAGVMQNPRHLVRRRGQEARLRCSPMKGHSHVYWYRQLPEEGLKFMVYLQKENIIDESGMPKERFSAEFPKEGPSILRIQQVVRGDSAAYFCASSPTQDRTGELFFGEGSRLTVL.